Each of the 29 T cell receptor beta chains below was sequenced from the same sample in a study of T-cell memory formation after mild COVID-19. TCRdb passed the 5' RACE reads through MiXCR, listing each CDR3 protein once. Among approximately 340,000 distinct CDR3 sequences listed, around 13% were seen once. What was sequenced was PBMCs or a T cell subset sorted from them (not recorded which). These receptors came from a man aged 18 to 30 who had mild COVID-19 (a few samples of this study predate the infection). Cell type and time point are not known.

This clonotype has just a few counts. This sequence joins TRBV6-5 and TRBJ2-3, with D possibly matching TRBD1 (5 bases). Germline V gene lookup returns CDR1 MNHEY and CDR2 SVGAGI. CDR3 length: 15 amino acids. Trimming took 2 bases from V and 0 from J, leaving 9 bases between them. CDR3 sequence reads: CASSYDSASTDTQYF. CDR3 sequence (DNA): TGTGCCAGCAGTTACGACAGCGCTAGCACAGATACGCAGTATTTT.

The chain is built from TRBV6-6 and TRBJ2-3, with TRBD1 matching 7 bases. Per germline, CDR1 MNHNY and CDR2 SVGAGI (reference sequence). The CDR3 runs 15 residues. V was clipped by 2 bases and J by 2 bases; unmatched bases: 4. The DNA of the CDR3 is TGTGCCAGCAGTTACGGGGACAGACTCACAGATACGCAGTATTTT. Residues: CASSYGDRLTDTQYF.

This chain joins TRBV7-9 and TRBJ2-1; D is unresolved. Germline loops: CDR1 SEHNR, CDR2 FQNEAQ (reference sequence). Trimming took 2 bases from V and 8 from J, leaving 10 bases between them. The CDR3 runs to 13 residues. The CDR3 coding sequence is TGTGCCAGCAGCTTATGGGGTAGTGATGAGCAGTTCTTC. Translating gives CASSLWGSDEQFF.

This clonotype was seen more than once but under ten times. DNA of the CDR3: TGTGCCAGCAGCACCGACAGTAATAGCAATCAGCCCCAGCATTTT. Its translation: CASSTDSNSNQPQHF. The J gene is TRBJ1-5, the V gene TRBV7-9, with TRBD1 as a possible D gene (5 bases). The CDR3 runs to 15 residues. Germline CDR1 and CDR2: SEHNR and FQNEAQ (reference sequence). The V end lost 5 bases, the J end lost 0 bases, and 11 bases lay between the germline ends. Filled out from reference TRBV7-9 and TRBJ1-5, the complete variable domain reads DTGVSQNPRHKITKRGQNVTFRCDPISEHNRLYWYRQTLGQGPEFLTYFQNEAQLEKSRLLSDRFSAERPKGSFSTLEIQRTEQGDSAMYLCASSTDSNSNQPQHFGDGTRLSIL.

This clonotype has at least ten counts. V is TRBV11-2 and J is TRBJ2-3; unclear D gene. CDR3 length equals 13 residues. Trimming stripped 2 bases from V and 2 bases from J, with 5 bases between. The V gene's germline CDR1 is SGHAT and CDR2 FQNNGV. CDR3 sequence reads: CASSLTDTDTQYF. In DNA, the CDR3 is TGTGCCAGCAGCTTAACGGACACAGATACGCAGTATTTT.

Many counts were recorded for this clonotype. The rearrangement joins TRBV12-3 or TRBV12-4 to TRBJ2-5; 9 bases are a match to TRBD2. After removal of 8 bases from V and 1 base from J, the junction contained 5 bases not matched to a gene. This CDR3 contains 14 residues. The CDR3 reads CASGATSGQETQYF. As DNA, the CDR3 is TGTGCCAGCGGGGCGACTAGCGGCCAAGAGACCCAGTACTTC.

This chain uses TRBV6-5 with TRBJ2-3; 10 nucleotides align to TRBD2. The CDR3 totals 16 residues. The germline CDR1 and CDR2 sequences are MNHEY and SVGAGI. Trimming took 2 bases from V and 7 from J; bases not matched to a gene: 9. The CDR3: CASSYGIAGGENTQYF. The CDR3 DNA is TGTGCCAGCAGTTACGGAATAGCGGGGGGCGAGAATACGCAGTATTTT.

In its sample, this clonotype was seen a few times. The J gene is TRBJ2-7, the V gene TRBV20-1; D unclear. V lost 3 bases, J lost 2 bases, and 14 bases lay in between. Germline V lookup: CDR1 DFQATT, CDR2 SNEGSKA (reference sequence). The CDR3 loop spans 14 amino acids. Here the CDR3 reads CSASPSGRPYEQYF. The CDR3 DNA follows: TGCAGTGCTAGCCCGTCAGGCCGTCCCTACGAGCAGTACTTC.

This clonotype was seen only a few times. The genes are TRBV7-8 and TRBJ1-1, with 11 nucleotides matching TRBD1. Germline values: CDR1 SGHVS, CDR2 FQNEAQ. The ends lost 6 bases at V and 7 bases at J; junction bases unmatched: 4. This CDR3 region has 13 residues. In nucleotides, the CDR3 is TGTGCCAGCAGTCGGGACAGGGGGAATGAAGCTTTCTTT. Translated, it gives CASSRDRGNEAFF.

J is TRBJ1-1 and V is TRBV29-1, with D hard to call. The CDR3 is 12 residues long. Deletions cut 5 bases from V and 0 bases from J, with 7 bases between. CDR1 is SQVTM and CDR2 is ANQGSEA in the germline V gene. As DNA, the CDR3 is TGCAGCGTTTTACACCTGAACACTGAAGCTTTCTTT. Amino acids: CSVLHLNTEAFF. Drawing the rest from reference TRBV29-1 and TRBJ1-1, the complete variable domain is SAVISQKPSRDICQRGTSLTIQCQVDSQVTMMFWYRQQPGQSLTLIATANQGSEATYESGFVIDKFPISRPNLTFSTLTVSNMSPEDSSIYLCSVLHLNTEAFFGQGTRLTVV.

The J gene is TRBJ2-1, the V gene TRBV7-3, with unresolved D. In germline, CDR1 is SGHTA, CDR2 FQGTGA. V was pared by 1 base and J by 0 bases, with 10 bases between. The CDR3 consists of 16 residues. The CDR3 DNA reads TGTGCCAGCAGCTTAAGGTACGCCAGCTCCTACAATGAGCAGTTCTTC. It specifies CASSLRYASSYNEQFF.

This clonotype was detected only a few times. The rearrangement uses TRBV20-1 and TRBJ1-5; TRBD1 agrees at 7 bases. The length of the CDR3 is 13 residues. The J segment lost 6 bases and the V segment lost 5 bases, leaving 7 bases of the junction unmatched. Germline V gives CDR1 DFQATT, CDR2 SNEGSKA (reference sequence). As DNA, the CDR3 is TGCAGTGCTCCGGGACAGCAGACTCAGCCCCAGCATTTT. Its protein is CSAPGQQTQPQHF.

This clonotype was seen a handful of times. The chain carries TRBV29-1 and TRBJ2-3, with D possibly TRBD1 on 5 matching bases. V was trimmed by 3 bases and J by 0 bases, leaving 7 bases between them. CDR1 SQVTM and CDR2 ANQGSEA come from the germline V gene. The CDR3 totals 13 residues. The CDR3: CSVEQGSTDTQYF. The CDR3, as DNA: TGCAGCGTTGAGCAGGGTAGCACAGATACGCAGTATTTT.

This clonotype has at least ten counts. The V call is TRBV6-4, the J call TRBJ2-3; TRBD2 is a possible D gene (7 bases). Germline V gene data show CDR1 as MRHNA and CDR2 as SNTAGT. V lost 3 bases and J lost 4, with 11 bases in between. The CDR3 has 14 amino acids. In DNA form, the CDR3 reads TGTGCCAGCAGTGAAGGAGGGGGGGCAGATACGCAGTATTTT. Its translation is CASSEGGGADTQYF.

This clonotype has a handful of counts. The chain recombines TRBV4-3 with TRBJ2-7, with D possibly matching TRBD1 (6 bases). Germline lookup yields CDR1 LGHNA and CDR2 YSLEER. The CDR3 covers 14 residues. Trimming took 4 bases from V and 3 from J, leaving 13 bases between them. CDR3 nucleotides: TGCGCCAGCAGCCCAATACAGGGATACTACGAGCAGTACGTC. It specifies CASSPIQGYYEQYV.

The chain employs TRBV5-1 and TRBJ1-6; D is unclear. Per the germline V gene, CDR1 is SGHRS and CDR2 is YFSETQ. The CDR3 runs to 15 residues. The V end lost 0 bases, the J end lost 6 bases, and 10 bases lay between the germline ends. The CDR3 DNA is TGCGCCAGCAGCTTGGGGGGAGTCACTAATTCACCCCTCCACTTT. This gives the protein CASSLGGVTNSPLHF.

The chain is built from TRBV18 and TRBJ1-1; 7 nucleotides align to TRBD1. The CDR3 extends over 13 amino acids. Germline lookup yields CDR1 KGHSH and CDR2 LQKENI. With 6 bases clipped from V and 1 base from J, the junction kept 2 bases outside the gene matches. DNA for the CDR3: TGTGCCAGCTCGGGACAGTCGAACACTGAAGCTTTCTTT. Translated: CASSGQSNTEAFF.

This clonotype was observed at least ten times. The genes are TRBV7-9 and TRBJ2-3, with TRBD2 matching over 9 bases. Germline CDR1 is SEHNR and CDR2 is FQNEAQ (reference sequence). Germline trimming cut 5 bases from V and 3 bases from J; bases unmatched to any gene: 3. The CDR3 extends over 14 amino acids. CDR3 bases: TGTGCCAGCAGCGCGGGGGGGCATACAGATACGCAGTATTTT. Translation gives CASSAGGHTDTQYF.

V gene TRBV6-4 combines with J gene TRBJ1-6; a weak D match, TRBD1 (5 bases). The V and J ends lost 2 bases and 7 bases respectively, with 9 bases between them. The germline CDR1 and CDR2 sequences are MRHNA and SNTAGT. The CDR3 runs to 14 residues. CDR3 loop: CASSDVAGNSPLHF. Written as DNA, the CDR3 is TGTGCCAGCAGTGACGTGGCAGGGAATTCACCCCTCCACTTT.

In its sample, this clonotype was seen many times. V is TRBV7-6 and J is TRBJ2-2, with 11 nucleotides matching TRBD2. Germline assignment: CDR1 SGHVS and CDR2 FNYEAQ. The V gene end was trimmed by 1 base and the J gene end by 4 bases; junction bases not matched to a gene: 2. The CDR3 consists of 16 residues. This CDR3 is CASSLVGLAGTGELFF. The CDR3 nucleotides read TGTGCCAGCAGCTTAGTAGGACTAGCGGGCACCGGGGAGCTGTTTTTT.

This sequence joins TRBV12-3 or TRBV12-4 and TRBJ2-2; TRBD2 matches 8 bases. The CDR3 contains 20 residues. V gave up 7 bases and J gave up 3 bases; unmatched junction bases: 22. The CDR3 protein is CASTLRTPGTRVWHTGELFF. The CDR3 nucleotides read TGTGCCAGCACCTTAAGGACCCCCGGGACTAGAGTTTGGCACACCGGGGAGCTGTTTTTT.

In its sample, this clonotype was seen many times. The chain is built from TRBV5-1 and TRBJ2-1; D unclear. V dropped 0 bases and J dropped 3 bases, with 7 bases sitting between them. CDR1 SGHRS and CDR2 YFSETQ come from the germline V gene. There are 14 residues in the CDR3. CDR3: CASSLAGDYNEQFF. CDR3 sequence (DNA): TGCGCCAGCAGCTTGGCAGGAGACTACAATGAGCAGTTCTTC.

This clonotype was seen ten or more times. The V call is TRBV4-3, the J call TRBJ1-5; D gene uncertain. The CDR3 totals 14 residues. Trimming shortened V by 0 bases and J by 6 bases, and 9 bases separated the two germline ends. Germline CDR1 is LGHNA and CDR2 is YSLEER. For the CDR3, the DNA is TGCGCCAGCAGCCAAGAACGATTCGGTCAGCCCCAGCATTTT. This sequence encodes CASSQERFGQPQHF.

The V call is TRBV5-1, the J call TRBJ1-2; TRBD1 might be the D (5 bases). This CDR3 contains 13 residues. Trimming cost V 4 bases and J 7 bases, with 14 bases left between them. Per germline, CDR1 SGHRS and CDR2 YFSETQ. The CDR3 is CASSRGQIPGYTF. CDR3 DNA sequence: TGCGCCAGCAGCCGAGGACAAATTCCTGGCTACACCTTC. Full variable domain (remainder filled in from reference TRBV5-1 and TRBJ1-2): KAGVTQTPRYLIKTRGQQVTLSCSPISGHRSVSWYQQTPGQGLQFLFEYFSETQRNKGNFPGRFSGRQFSNSRSEMNVSTLELGDSALYLCASSRGQIPGYTFGSGTRLTVV.

The CDR3 nucleotides are TGCGCCAGCAGCCCTCGACAGCAAACGGCGTACGAGCAGTACTTC. It encodes CASSPRQQTAYEQYF. J is TRBJ2-7 and V is TRBV5-1, with a tentative D call TRBD1 (5 bases). The length of the CDR3 is 15 residues. Trimming left V 4 bases short and J 4 bases short, with 18 bases between. Looked up from germline, CDR1 is SGHRS and CDR2 is YFSETQ.

This clonotype was picked up a small number of times. The rearrangement uses TRBV5-5 and TRBJ2-7, with D perhaps TRBD2 (5 bases). This CDR3 contains 12 residues. V gave up 4 bases and J gave up 5 bases, with 10 bases separating them. The V gene's germline CDR1 is SGHKS and CDR2 YYEKEE (reference sequence). The DNA of the CDR3 is TGTGCCAGCAGCCCGCGAGGGCACGAGCAGTACGTC. Translating it yields CASSPRGHEQYV.

The chain couples TRBV28 to TRBJ2-7; 7 nucleotides match TRBD1. Trimming removed 8 bases from V and 3 bases from J; junction bases left unmatched: 4. The CDR3 totals 12 residues. The germline gives CDR1 MDHEN, CDR2 SYDVKM. The CDR3 DNA is TGTGCCAGCGGTGGACAGGTCTACGAGCAGTACGTC. It is translated as CASGGQVYEQYV.

CDR3 DNA: TGTGCCAGCAACCAGGAGGGGAGGGACTATGGCTACACCTTC. Residues: CASNQEGRDYGYTF. This chain uses TRBV6-6 with TRBJ1-2, with D maybe TRBD1 (5 bases). Germline CDR1 is MNHNY and CDR2 is SVGAGI (reference sequence). This CDR3 region has 14 residues. V was cut by 7 bases and J by 3 bases, with 15 bases left in between.

This clonotype came up a few times. This CDR3 is CSASRGTKNSPLHF. CDR3 coding DNA: TGCAGTGCTAGCCGCGGGACCAAAAATTCACCCCTCCACTTT. The V and J genes are TRBV20-1 and TRBJ1-6, with a tentative D call TRBD1 (5 bases). Germline lookup yields CDR1 DFQATT and CDR2 SNEGSKA (reference sequence). The CDR3 totals 14 residues. The V end was cut by 3 bases, the J end by 7 bases, with 13 bases between.